The 14 T cell receptor beta chains listed next were all sequenced from one sample in a study of early T cells in non-severe SARS-CoV-2 infection (dated by TCRdb to the early 2020s). Library method: 5' RACE. The instrument given in TCRdb is NextSeq 500. TCRdb reprocessing: public reads trimmed at Q25 with fastp, clones called with MiXCR, in-frame beta chains kept. Rows matching on CDR3 protein sequence are summarized as one entry with the most common DNA and genes. Across this sample there are 45,000 to 65,000 distinct CDR3 sequences, with more than 9.5% seen only once. In total, the top ten clones hold around 13% of the sample. The material sequenced was whole blood. These TCRs come from an adult who was a healthcare worker with PCR-confirmed SARS-CoV-2 infection or an uninfected control (not recorded which).

This clonotype was counted ten times or more. The chain employs TRBV4-3 and TRBJ2-1; a weak D match, TRBD2 (6 bases). The CDR3 contains 15 residues. Germline CDR1 LGHNA, CDR2 YSLEER. The V end lost 6 bases, the J end lost 1 base, and 13 bases lay between the germline ends. The CDR3 DNA sequence: TGCGCCAGCAGTCGGCGGGAAGCATCCTACAATGAGCAGTTCTTC. It codes for CASSRREASYNEQFF.

There are many counts of this clonotype. This chain connects TRBV11-2 to TRBJ1-1, with D possibly TRBD1 on 5 matching bases. From germline, CDR1 is SGHAT and CDR2 FQNNGV. The CDR3 spans 13 residues. The germline V and J ends were trimmed by 3 bases and 4 bases, with 9 bases remaining between them. The CDR3 sequence: CASSLGEGTEAFF. Here the CDR3 DNA reads TGTGCCAGCAGCTTGGGGGAGGGCACTGAAGCTTTCTTT.

The gene calls are TRBV5-6 and TRBJ1-3, with D perhaps TRBD1 (5 bases). Germline CDR1 SGHDT, CDR2 YYEEEE. The CDR3 consists of 15 residues. The V end was cut by 3 bases, the J end by 3 bases, with 13 bases between. CDR3 sequence: CASSSDRDLGNTIYF. The DNA of the CDR3 is TGTGCCAGCAGCTCAGATCGGGACCTTGGAAACACCATATATTTT.

V gene TRBV2 combines with J gene TRBJ2-5; perhaps TRBD1 as D (5 bases). This CDR3 is built from 15 residues. Trimming cost V 6 bases and J 0 bases, with 14 bases left between them. The germline V gene encodes CDR1 SNHLY and CDR2 FYNNEI. CDR3 coding DNA: TGTGCCAGCAGGACAGACGGCGGTTACCAAGAGACCCAGTACTTC. Translated: CASRTDGGYQETQYF.

This clonotype appeared many times. V and J are TRBV6-1 and TRBJ2-5, with a tentative D call TRBD1 (6 bases). This CDR3 spans 13 amino acids. Trimming removed 7 bases at V and 5 bases at J, with 14 bases between. Germline V CDR1 and CDR2: MNHNS, SASEGT. The CDR3 reads CASIVAGAETQYF. The CDR3 DNA reads TGTGCCAGCATTGTTGCAGGGGCGGAGACCCAGTACTTC.

The chain has TRBV29-1 and TRBJ2-1; D may match TRBD1 or TRBD2 (7 bases each). This CDR3 is built from 14 residues. Trimming left V 3 bases short and J 1 base short, with 10 bases between. Germline V CDR1 and CDR2: SQVTM, ANQGSEA. This CDR3 reads CSVDRGGSYNEQFF. The CDR3 DNA is TGCAGCGTTGACAGGGGGGGGTCCTACAATGAGCAGTTCTTC.

This clonotype has just a few counts. J is TRBJ2-1 and V is TRBV27, with 9 bases aligning to TRBD2. Germline lookup yields CDR1 MNHEY and CDR2 SMNVEV (reference sequence). This CDR3 spans 15 amino acids. J gave up 7 bases and V 2 bases, and 6 bases lay outside the gene matches. CDR3 DNA: TGTGCCAGCAGTTTAGGGGGACTAGCCGTTAATGAGCAGTTCTTC. Translating gives CASSLGGLAVNEQFF.

This clonotype was picked up many times. J is TRBJ1-5 and V is TRBV5-1; D call uncertain. Germline V gene sequence: CDR1 SGHRS, CDR2 YFSETQ. The CDR3 spans 15 residues. Trimming shortened V by 0 bases and J by 0 bases, and 7 bases separated the two germline ends. The CDR3 loop is CASSLGGTSNQPQHF. The CDR3 bases are TGCGCCAGCAGCTTGGGGGGAACTAGCAATCAGCCCCAGCATTTT.

In its sample, this clonotype was seen many times. This chain uses TRBV2 with TRBJ2-2, with D possibly matching TRBD2 (6 bases). Germline-derived CDR1 and CDR2 are SNHLY and FYNNEI. There are 15 residues in the CDR3. With 8 bases removed from V and 5 bases from J, the gap between germline ends came to 18 bases. The CDR3 region is CASHAGLLGTGELFF. The CDR3 nucleotides are TGTGCCAGCCACGCGGGACTCCTGGGGACCGGGGAGCTGTTTTTT.

This chain links TRBV10-2 with TRBJ2-5; D is unclear. The CDR3 length is 12 residues. Germline lookup yields CDR1 WSHSY and CDR2 SAAADI. V was cut by 0 bases and J by 5 bases, with 4 bases left in between. For the CDR3, the DNA is TGCGCCAGCAGTGAGTCGGGGGAGACCCAGTACTTC. Its translation: CASSESGETQYF.

This clonotype showed up many times. The chain carries TRBV7-3 and TRBJ2-3; no clear D gene. The length of the CDR3 is 13 residues. Germline V gene data show CDR1 as SGHTA and CDR2 as FQGTGA. V shed 6 bases and J shed 5 bases, with 12 bases lying between them. CDR3 amino acids: CASSPQWGDTQYF. DNA for the CDR3: TGTGCCAGCAGTCCCCAGTGGGGAGATACGCAGTATTTT.

This clonotype was recorded at least ten times. The J gene is TRBJ2-1, the V gene TRBV7-3; D tentatively reads TRBD1 or TRBD2 (6 bases each). Germline V CDR1 and CDR2: SGHTA, FQGTGA. This CDR3 spans 16 amino acids. V was clipped by 3 bases and J by 0 bases, with 12 bases between them. The CDR3 region is CASSLKGGSSYNEQFF. CDR3 coding DNA: TGTGCCAGCAGCTTGAAGGGGGGATCCTCCTACAATGAGCAGTTCTTC.

This chain uses TRBV11-2 with TRBJ2-1; 8 bases align to TRBD2. The ends lost 3 bases at V and 2 bases at J; junction bases unmatched: 6. CDR1 SGHAT and CDR2 FQNNGV come from the germline V gene. The CDR3 is 16 amino acids. The CDR3 DNA is TGTGCCAGCAGCTTTAGATCGGGAGGGACCTACAATGAGCAGTTCTTC. This sequence encodes CASSFRSGGTYNEQFF.

This chain joins TRBV5-4 and TRBJ2-5; 8 nucleotides align to TRBD1. J lost 3 bases, V lost 3 bases, and 1 base had no gene match. Per the germline V gene, CDR1 is SGHNT and CDR2 is YYREEE (reference sequence). This CDR3 contains 13 residues. As DNA, the CDR3 is TGTGCCAGCAGCTCGGGACAGGAAGAGACCCAGTACTTC. It specifies CASSSGQEETQYF.